The T cell receptor (beta chain) under discussion was sequenced for a study of T cell responses to AZD1222 COVID-19 vaccine (dated by TCRdb to the early 2020s). Regarding the research as a whole: AZD1222 recipients with second doses at about 4 weeks or about 12 weeks were pooled, because spike-specific TCR depth and breadth did not differ between schedules. Trial participants were enrolled into age subgroups of 18-55, 56-69 and 70-plus years, which contained around 140, 26 and 57 TCR-sequenced participants, respectively. A total of roughly 240 trial participants underwent TCR sequencing, of whom about 210 received two doses of AZD1222 and 26 received two doses of the MenACWY control vaccine. Beyond this particular receptor, the publication reports: Vaccine-associated CD4 TCRs spanned the whole spike protein, with dominant responses in regions 160-218 and 743-854. Because no day 14 peak-response samples were available, repertoires were characterized only after the peak T cell response. Most participants were white British and females outnumbered males, and the authors suggested that clonal diversity may have been underestimated. After two AZD1222 doses, spike-specific TCR breadth and depth were significantly higher than at day 0 and than in MenACWY recipients. Conclusions about previously exposed vaccinees are limited because only five or six AZD1222 recipients were SARS-CoV-2 seropositive at baseline. The 56-69-year group was small, and its depth increase did not reach significance, likely because of low power. Reportedly, almost half of the unique spike-specific TCRs recognized epitopes lying outside the regions that are mutated in the B.1.351 and B.1.1.7 variants.

Via the germline V gene, CDR1 is SGHRS and CDR2 YFSETQ. V is cut back by 5 bases and J by 6 bases, with 8 bases in the junction unmatched. CDR3 length: 14 amino acids, cysteine to phenylalanine. Only CDR3 DNA is held: 42 bases, read in frame from base 1. Read against the paper, the sample's time point label means: baseline before first vaccination. Vaccinee samples came from UK trials COV001 and COV002, including a single-blind randomized controlled phase 2/3 trial of AZD1222 (ChAdOx1 nCoV-19) in healthy adults. Trial participant PBMC samples were collected at day 0 and day 28 after the second dose for TCRbeta chain sequencing. The CDR3 regions of human TCRbeta chains were analyzed by immunosequencing. In the source study's methods: TCRs in the repertoires were compared against a reference library of SARS-CoV-2-specific TCRs that had been generated with the MIRA antigen-specificity platform. Breadth meant the fraction of unique TCRs that were SARS-CoV-2-associated, whereas depth meant the fraction of total T cells that were SARS-CoV-2-associated. Each spike-specific TCR was assigned to its reactive spike region and to a CD4 or CD8 class using the MIRA data. Log10-transformed breadth and depth values were compared by one-way ANOVA with Sidak's multiple comparisons tests. In its TCRdb copy, this immuneACCESS table keeps in-frame sequences only and misses some clones. Where compared with another copy, unresolved V genes explain less than half of these, and the others have no known cause. V and J calls and clone size are as listed in that table; D and trimming were resolved from the DNA. A total of 45,000 to 65,000 clones appear in this sample, 88% of them only once. Roughly 14% of the sample comes from the top ten.

This clone came up once. No antigen is known for it. Per-nucleotide qualities are absent, and no much larger clonotype sits a single base away. Here the sequenced sample was peripheral blood, taken on day 0 of AZD1222 vaccination. The V gene is TRBV5-1 and the J gene is TRBJ1-2, with 9 bases matching TRBD1. This TCR derives from an adult in good health. The sequenced DNA is TGCGCCAGCAGGGAAGGGACAGGGAAGGATGGCTACACCTTC. Its amino acids are CASREGTGKDGYTF.